These 25 T cell receptor beta chains share one sample of origin, sequenced in a study of blood T cell repertoires in COVID-19 (dated by TCRdb to 2020 to 2021). The protocol used for the library was the immunoSEQ multiplex PCR assay. TCRdb stores this immuneACCESS table with in-frame sequences only. Part of the clones is absent; in the studies checked, under half of the shortfall reflects unresolved V genes, and no reason is known for the rest. The sample data list 340,000 or so clones, and roughly 91% of these were observed just once. The ten largest account for 1% of the sample. Material for sequencing was peripheral blood. The receptor source for this set is a man aged 50-60 years with active or convalescent COVID-19.

V usage is TRBV4-2 and J usage is TRBJ1-2, with a weak D call TRBD1 (5 bases). The CDR3 covers 15 residues. CDR1 is LGHNA, CDR2 YNFKEQ, per germline. V dropped 1 base and J dropped 3 bases, with 12 bases sitting between them. Here the CDR3 DNA reads TGTGCCAGCAGCCAAGCACAGGTTGGCGACTATGGCTACACCTTC. This codes for CASSQAQVGDYGYTF.

The chain recombines TRBV12-3 or TRBV12-4 with TRBJ1-4; D might be TRBD1 (5 bases). Trimming pared 2 bases from V and 8 bases from J, leaving 9 bases between. The CDR3 has 13 amino acids. This chain's CDR3 is CASSLRGGEKLFF. The CDR3 DNA reads as TGTGCCAGCAGTTTAAGGGGAGGGGAAAAACTGTTTTTT.

This chain links TRBV27 with TRBJ2-7; 8 bases agree with TRBD2. This CDR3 spans 15 amino acids. The germline CDR1 and CDR2 sequences are MNHEY and SMNVEV (reference sequence). The junction had 13 bases not matched to a gene; V was cut back by 6 bases and J by 6 bases. CDR3 DNA sequence: TGTGCCAGCAGCGCTTTCGGGAGGGGGGGGATCGAGCAGTACTTC. Translating it yields CASSAFGRGGIEQYF.

This chain links TRBV7-2 with TRBJ1-2; possibly TRBD1 for D (5 bases). The CDR3 consists of 13 residues. Trimming removed 5 bases from V and 6 bases from J, with 13 bases in between. Germline values: CDR1 SGHTA, CDR2 FQGNSA. The CDR3: CASSVQGRDGYTF. In DNA form, the CDR3 reads TGTGCCAGCAGCGTGCAGGGAAGGGATGGCTACACCTTC.

The chain has TRBV28 and TRBJ1-2, with 7 bases lining up with TRBD1. V lost 2 bases to trimming and J lost 13 bases; unmatched junction nucleotides: 7. The CDR3 is made up of 12 amino acids. The germline CDR1 and CDR2 sequences are MDHEN and SYDVKM. CDR3 loop: CASSLKGQVGTF. The CDR3 coding sequence is TGTGCCAGCAGTTTAAAAGGACAGGTCGGCACCTTC.

The CDR3 nucleotides read TGTGCCAGCAGCTCAGGGGACAGGGGTTCACCCCTCCACTTT. This gives the protein CASSSGDRGSPLHF. V usage is TRBV7-2 and J usage is TRBJ1-6; 10 bases map to TRBD1. J lost 9 bases, V lost 4 bases, and 3 bases had no gene match. The germline V gene has CDR1 SGHTA and CDR2 FQGNSA. The CDR3 is 14 amino acids. The full variable domain, with the rest looked up from reference TRBV7-2 and TRBJ1-6, is GAGVSQSPSNKVTEKGKDVELRCDPISGHTALYWYRQSLGQGLEFLIYFQGNSAPDKSGLPSDRFSAERTGGSVSTLTIQRTQQEDSAVYLCASSSGDRGSPLHFGNGTRLTVT.

CDR3 sequence reads: CASSYSRGGRRTDTQYF. The CDR3 bases are TGTGCCAGCAGTTACTCGAGGGGAGGTCGGCGCACAGATACGCAGTATTTT. The rearrangement links TRBV6-2 or TRBV6-3 to TRBJ2-3, with TRBD2 as a possible D gene (6 bases). Germline V gene sequence: CDR1 MNHEY, CDR2 SVGEGT. The V end was cut by 0 bases, the J end by 1 base, with 14 bases between. The CDR3 consists of 17 residues.

This clone has just one count. This chain links TRBV5-6 with TRBJ1-3, with 8 bases aligning to TRBD1. CDR1 is SGHDT and CDR2 is YYEEEE in the germline V gene. The trim removed 5 bases at V and 1 base at J, leaving 2 bases unmatched. The CDR3 contains 14 residues. CDR3 bases: TGTGCCAGCAGACGGACAGGGTCTGGAAACACCATATATTTT. This sequence encodes CASRRTGSGNTIYF.

The rearrangement links TRBV3-1 (or the pseudogene TRBV3-2) to TRBJ1-3; D is uncertain. This CDR3 has 12 amino acids. From germline, CDR1 is LGHDT and CDR2 YNNKEL (reference sequence). Between the trimmed V and J ends, which lost 4 bases and 4 bases, there was a span of 5 bases. CDR3 loop: CASSPQGNTIYF. CDR3 DNA sequence: TGTGCCAGCAGCCCCCAGGGAAACACCATATATTTT.

The sample holds a few counts of this clone. This chain uses TRBV7-2 with TRBJ1-2; a possible D gene is TRBD1 (6 bases). The V gene lost 2 bases and the J gene lost 8 bases, with 12 bases spanning the gap. The CDR3 runs to 13 residues. Germline V lookup: CDR1 SGHTA, CDR2 FQGNSA. CDR3 amino acids: CASSLSGEGGYTF. In DNA, the CDR3 is TGTGCCAGCAGCTTATCAGGGGAGGGAGGCTACACCTTC.

This clone turned up a few times. The CDR3 DNA reads as TGTGCCAGCAGCCAAAAGTCCGGGGGGAACACTGAAGCTTTCTTT. This translates into CASSQKSGGNTEAFF. J is TRBJ1-1 and V is TRBV3-1 (or the pseudogene TRBV3-2), with TRBD1 as a possible D gene (5 bases). CDR3 length equals 15 residues. Germline CDR1 is LGHDT and CDR2 is YNNKEL (reference sequence). The V gene lost 2 bases and the J gene lost 1 base, with 11 bases spanning the gap.

Details on this clone: One junction end disagrees with the germline gene, perhaps due to a read error. J is TRBJ2-2 and V is TRBV7-3; TRBD1 aligns across 9 bases. The CDR3 length is 16 residues. Germline V gene lookup returns CDR1 SGHTA and CDR2 FQGTGA. The DNA of the CDR3 is TGTGCCAGCAGTCGGGGACAGGGCAGGAACGCCGGGGAGCTGTTTTTT. Translating gives CASSRGQGRNAGELFF.

The V gene is TRBV28, the J gene TRBJ1-4; no firm D call. CDR1 and CDR2 from the germline V gene are MDHEN and SYDVKM. The CDR3 sequence is 13 residues long. The V end was cut by 8 bases, the J end by 6 bases, with 13 bases between. The CDR3 sequence: CASGRGTDEKLFF. As DNA, the CDR3 is TGTGCCAGCGGACGGGGTACCGATGAAAAACTGTTTTTT.

This CDR3 is CASNTGVNTEAFF. CDR3 DNA sequence: TGTGCCAGCAATACGGGGGTGAACACTGAAGCTTTCTTT. The J gene is TRBJ1-1, the V gene TRBV28; D possibly corresponds to TRBD1 (5 bases). Germline V gene lookup returns CDR1 MDHEN and CDR2 SYDVKM. This CDR3 region has 13 residues. V gave up 7 bases and J gave up 0 bases, with 9 bases separating them.

This chain uses TRBV6-5 with TRBJ2-5, with D maybe TRBD1 (6 bases). There are 16 residues in the CDR3. Per the germline V gene, CDR1 is MNHEY and CDR2 is SVGAGI. V lost 2 bases and J lost 3, with 16 bases in between. DNA of the CDR3: TGTGCCAGCAGTTACAGGTTTAGTTGGGACAAAGAGACCCAGTACTTC. Its translation is CASSYRFSWDKETQYF.

This clone turned up a few times. This rearrangement joins TRBV11-3 to TRBJ2-1, with 7 positions matching TRBD2. Germline CDR1 SGHNT, CDR2 YENEEA. V was clipped by 4 bases and J by 8 bases; unmatched bases: 17. This CDR3 spans 17 amino acids. The CDR3 DNA reads as TGTGCCAGCAGCTCGCCAGCGGGGTTAAGGAGTAACGATGAGCAGTTCTTC. Translation gives CASSSPAGLRSNDEQFF. Based on the CDR3 plus reference TRBV11-3 and TRBJ2-1, the full variable domain is EAGVVQSPRYKIIEKKQPVAFWCNPISGHNTLYWYLQNLGQGPELLIRYENEEAVDDSQLPKDRFSAERLKGVDSTLKIQPAELGDSAVYLCASSSPAGLRSNDEQFFGPGTRLTVL.

The genes are TRBV19 and TRBJ2-1, with D possibly matching TRBD2 (5 bases). Germline V lookup: CDR1 LNHDA, CDR2 SQIVND (reference sequence). This CDR3 has 14 amino acids. Trimming cost V 1 base and J 6 bases, with 10 bases left between them. The CDR3 is CASSIGPSTNEQFF. Written as DNA, the CDR3 is TGTGCCAGTAGTATAGGTCCTAGCACCAATGAGCAGTTCTTC. The complete variable domain, with remaining parts taken from reference TRBV19 and TRBJ2-1, reads DGGITQSPKYLFRKEGQNVTLSCEQNLNHDAMYWYRQDPGQGLRLIYYSQIVNDFQKGDIAEGYSVSREKKESFPLTVTSAQKNPTAFYLCASSIGPSTNEQFFGPGTRLTVL.

This chain links TRBV15 with TRBJ2-1, with TRBD1 identical over 12 bases. Germline V gene sequence: CDR1 LNHNV, CDR2 YYDKDF (reference sequence). Germline trimming cut 4 bases from V and 8 bases from J; bases unmatched to any gene: 9. The CDR3 length is 16 residues. CDR3 DNA sequence: TGTGCCACCAGCACTACCGGGACAGGGGGCCTGGATGAGCAGTTCTTC. This codes for CATSTTGTGGLDEQFF.

V usage is TRBV5-1 and J usage is TRBJ1-1, with TRBD1 matching 9 bases. CDR1 is SGHRS, CDR2 YFSETQ, per germline. The CDR3 loop spans 14 amino acids. J gave up 7 bases and V 3 bases, and 7 bases lay outside the gene matches. Here the CDR3 DNA reads TGCGCCAGCAGCTCGCCACAGGGGGCTGGTGAAGCTTTCTTT. Amino acids: CASSSPQGAGEAFF. Using reference TRBV5-1 and TRBJ1-1 for the parts outside the CDR3, the full variable domain is KAGVTQTPRYLIKTRGQQVTLSCSPISGHRSVSWYQQTPGQGLQFLFEYFSETQRNKGNFPGRFSGRQFSNSRSEMNVSTLELGDSALYLCASSSPQGAGEAFFGQGTRLTVV.

This chain uses TRBV5-1 with TRBJ2-2; the D gene is possibly TRBD1 (6 bases). Deletions cut 4 bases from V and 0 bases from J, with 10 bases between. Germline V gene lookup returns CDR1 SGHRS and CDR2 YFSETQ. The CDR3 length is 15 residues. The CDR3 sequence is CASSTGQPNTGELFF. For the CDR3, the DNA is TGCGCCAGCAGCACCGGACAGCCGAACACCGGGGAGCTGTTTTTT.

The chain recombines TRBV4-1 with TRBJ1-2; the D is unclear. The CDR3 length is 14 residues. V lost 1 base and J 4 bases, leaving 10 bases between the germline ends. Germline-derived CDR1 and CDR2 are MGHRA and YSYEKL. The CDR3 sequence: CASSQGPLSYGYTF. CDR3 coding DNA: TGCGCCAGCAGCCAAGGGCCGCTCTCCTATGGCTACACCTTC.

CDR3 coding DNA: TGTGCCAGCAGTCTGGGACTAGCGGGCTACAATGAGCAGTTCTTC. Its protein product is CASSLGLAGYNEQFF. The chain combines TRBV2 with TRBJ2-1, with TRBD2 matching 12 bases. CDR1 is SNHLY, CDR2 FYNNEI, per germline. Trimming cost V 5 bases and J 3 bases; bases outside gene matches: 2. The CDR3 runs to 15 residues.

The chain carries TRBV5-1 and TRBJ2-3; D is ambiguous. Germline V gene data show CDR1 as SGHRS and CDR2 as YFSETQ. Deletions cut 0 bases from V and 6 bases from J, with 17 bases between. This CDR3 region has 16 residues. The CDR3 nucleotides are TGCGCCAGCAGCTTGGGTTTTCAGGCGAGCTCGGATACGCAGTATTTT. It is translated as CASSLGFQASSDTQYF.

The rearrangement uses TRBV6-5 and TRBJ1-5, with 7 bases matching TRBD1. Trimming took 8 bases from V and 1 from J; bases not matched to a gene: 2. Germline CDR1 is MNHEY and CDR2 is SVGAGI. The CDR3 runs 13 residues. The CDR3 DNA sequence: TGTGCCAGCCACAGGGGAAGCAATCAGCCCCAGCATTTT. This translates into CASHRGSNQPQHF.

CDR3 protein: CASSLGTGFYGYTF. CDR3 nucleotides: TGTGCCAGCAGTTTAGGGACAGGGTTCTATGGCTACACCTTC. The rearrangement links TRBV28 to TRBJ1-2; 9 nucleotides agree with TRBD1. J lost 4 bases, V lost 2 bases, and 2 bases had no gene match. CDR1 and CDR2 from the germline V gene are MDHEN and SYDVKM. The CDR3 loop spans 14 amino acids.